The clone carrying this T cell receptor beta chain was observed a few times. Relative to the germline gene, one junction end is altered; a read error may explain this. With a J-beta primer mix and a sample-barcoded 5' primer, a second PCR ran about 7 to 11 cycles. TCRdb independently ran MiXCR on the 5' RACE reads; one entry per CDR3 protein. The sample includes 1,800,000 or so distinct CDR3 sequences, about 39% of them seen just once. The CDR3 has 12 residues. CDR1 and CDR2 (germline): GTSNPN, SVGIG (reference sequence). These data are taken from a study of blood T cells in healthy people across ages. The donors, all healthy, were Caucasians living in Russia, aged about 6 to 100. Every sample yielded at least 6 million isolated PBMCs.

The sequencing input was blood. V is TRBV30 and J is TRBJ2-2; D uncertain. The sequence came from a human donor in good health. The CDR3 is CAGTANTRELFF. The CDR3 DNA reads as TGTGCCGGAACGGCGAACACCAGGGAGCTGTTTTTT.